A selection of T cell receptor beta chains follows, all from one sample in a study of cytomegalovirus exposure and HLA in healthy donors. Only in-frame clones appear in the TCRdb table, and some are missing; sequencing was by immunoSEQ multiplex PCR. The table lists 200,000 to 250,000 clones, 82% of them singletons. Sequenced material: PBMCs. Receptor source: a woman aged 40-49 years in good health and CMV-seropositive. Each CDR3 is given with its conserved first and last residue. A D gene is named only where the DNA matches it firmly. Rows give clone size only sometimes, using once, few, many, or a class for an expanded clone.

TRBJ2-7 | TRBD1 | few | TRBV6-5 | TGTGCCAGCAGCTACGGGACAGGGGTGTTCGAGCAGTACTTC | CASSYGTGVFEQYF
TRBJ2-1 | - | - | TRBV2 | TGTGCCAGCAACGAAAGGGACTGGAGCAATGAGCAGTTCTTC | CASNERDWSNEQFF
TRBJ1-2 | - | - | TRBV5-8 | TGTGCCAGCAGCTTGGGGGATTGGGGCCCCTCCTATGGCTACACCTTC | CASSLGDWGPSYGYTF
TRBJ2-7 | - | - | TRBV30 | TGTGCTTGGAGAAGACAGGAGATCTACGAGCAGTACTTC | CAWRRQEIYEQYF
TRBJ2-7 | - | few | TRBV7-9 | TGTGCCAGCAGCTTGGTGGCGCTGCGGAGACCGTACTTC | CASSLVALRRPYF
TRBJ2-7 | TRBD1 | - | TRBV5-1 | TGCGCCAGCAGCCCAAGGACAGGGGACCCCTACGAGCAGTACTTC | CASSPRTGDPYEQYF
TRBJ1-6 | TRBD1 | - | TRBV4-2 | TGTGCCAGCAGCCAAGTTTTCTCCCGGCCCACAGGGGCGAACTATAATTCCCCCCTCCACTTT | CASSQVFSRPTGANYNSPLHF
TRBJ2-2 | - | - | TRBV5-1 | TGCGCCAGCAGCTTGGCAAGCGCGAACACCGGGGAGCTGTTTTTT | CASSLASANTGELFF
TRBJ2-7 | TRBD1 | - | TRBV13 | TGTGCCAGCAGCCCAAACAGGGGGCTGGCCTACGAGCAGTACTTC | CASSPNRGLAYEQYF
TRBJ1-4 | TRBD1 | - | TRBV29-1 | TGCAGCGTCCAACGACAGGGGCAAAATGAAAAACTGTTTTTT | CSVQRQGQNEKLFF
TRBJ2-5 | TRBD2 | - | TRBV18 | TGTGCCAGCTCATCAGCGGGGGGGCCGGTCGGTGAGCAGTACTTC | CASSSAGGPVGEQYF
TRBJ2-4 | - | - | TRBV25-1 | TGTGCCAGCACCGACAGGGAGGACATTCAGTACTTC | CASTDREDIQYF
TRBJ2-7 | TRBD2 | once | TRBV5-4 | TGTGCCAGCAGCTTGGGACTAGCGAACTCCTACGAGCAGTACTTC | CASSLGLANSYEQYF
TRBJ2-5 | TRBD1 | once | TRBV5-1 | TGCGCCAGCAGCCAACTAGGGGGCGAGACCCAGTACTTC | CASSQLGGETQYF
TRBJ2-1 | TRBD2 | - | TRBV5-4 | TGTGCCAGCAGCTTGGGACTAGCGGGAGGGTTAACCAATGAGCAGTTCTTC | CASSLGLAGGLTNEQFF
TRBJ1-3 | - | - | TRBV30 | TGTGCCTGGAGTGACGGTGTCTCTGGAAACACCATATATTTT | CAWSDGVSGNTIYF
TRBJ2-3 | - | - | TRBV5-8 | TGTGCCAGCAGCTTGGGAGCTAGATCTACAGATACGCAGTATTTT | CASSLGARSTDTQYF
TRBJ2-5 | TRBD1 | - | TRBV7-9 | TGTGCCAGCAGCCACAAGCCGGGACAGAATCAAGAGACCCAGTACTTC | CASSHKPGQNQETQYF
TRBJ1-2 | - | - | TRBV19 | TGTGCCAGCTCTCCCTCTGGAGGCCCGAGAGGCGGCTACACCTTC | CASSPSGGPRGGYTF
TRBJ2-1 | - | - | TRBV27 | TGTGCCAGCAGTTCAGAGCGTGTTAGGCGGCAGAAGCAGTTCTTC | CASSSERVRRQKQFF
TRBJ2-2 | TRBD1 | - | TRBV19 | TGTGCCAGTAAGGAACAGGGGGCAGCGTACACCGGGGAGCTGTTTTTT | CASKEQGAAYTGELFF
TRBJ1-3 | - | few | TRBV19 | TGTGCCAGTAGTACCGGTCATGGAAACACCATATATTTT | CASSTGHGNTIYF
TRBJ1-1 | - | - | TRBV7-2 | TGTGCCAGCAGCTCTTCAGGGCCTTTGAACACTGAAGCTTTCTTT | CASSSSGPLNTEAFF
TRBJ1-2 | - | - | TRBV2 | TGTGCCAGTATCTCGGGGGTCTATGGCTACACCTTC | CASISGVYGYTF